This T cell receptor (beta chain) originates from a study of cytomegalovirus exposure and HLA in healthy donors. The PCR employed 60 Vbeta primers together with 13 Jbeta primers. Data came from immunoSEQ multiplex PCR; TCRdb stores just in-frame clones and leaves some out. The data contain some 200,000 clones, over 75% of them singletons. Comment on this clone: Antigen unknown.

Findings of the study overall: Upon later analysis, TCR association rates were observed to vary by HLA locus, being highest for DRB1 and lowest for HLA-C.

The receptor was isolated from a man aged 40-55 years in good health and CMV-seropositive. The sequencing input was PBMCs.

In nucleotides, the CDR3 is TGTGCCAGCAGTCCCGTACTGGGACAGGGGCGACAGCCCCAGCATTTT. Its translation: CASSPVLGQGRQPQHF. This chain joins TRBV28 and TRBJ1-5; TRBD1 aligns across 10 bases. The CDR3 has 16 amino acids. The ends lost 5 bases at V and 7 bases at J; junction bases unmatched: 11. Germline V gives CDR1 MDHEN, CDR2 SYDVKM.